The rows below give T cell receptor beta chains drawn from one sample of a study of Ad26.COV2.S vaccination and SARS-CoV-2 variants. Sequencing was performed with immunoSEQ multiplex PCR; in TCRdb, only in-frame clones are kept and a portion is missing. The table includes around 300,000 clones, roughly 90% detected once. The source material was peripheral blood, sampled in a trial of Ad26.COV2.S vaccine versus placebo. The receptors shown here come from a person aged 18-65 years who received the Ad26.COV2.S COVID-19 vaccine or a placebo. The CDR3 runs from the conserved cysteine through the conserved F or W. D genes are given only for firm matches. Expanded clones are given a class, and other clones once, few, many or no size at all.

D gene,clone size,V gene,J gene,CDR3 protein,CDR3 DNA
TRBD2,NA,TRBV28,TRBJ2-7,CASSPTSGSSYEQYF,TGTGCCAGCAGCCCAACTAGCGGGAGTTCTTACGAGCAGTACTTC
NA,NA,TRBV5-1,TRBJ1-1,CASSLATKGRYTEAFF,TGCGCCAGCAGCTTGGCAACTAAAGGGAGGTATACTGAAGCTTTCTTT
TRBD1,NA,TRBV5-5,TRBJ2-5,CASSPTGGEETQYF,TGTGCCAGCAGCCCCACAGGGGGCGAAGAGACCCAGTACTTC
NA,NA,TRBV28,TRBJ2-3,CASSPMGYSSTDTQYF,TGTGCCAGCAGTCCCATGGGCTATAGTAGCACAGATACGCAGTATTTT
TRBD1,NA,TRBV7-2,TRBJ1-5,CASSLEGAGVAQPQHF,TGTGCCAGCAGCTTAGAGGGGGCAGGGGTGGCTCAGCCCCAGCATTTT
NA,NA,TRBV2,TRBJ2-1,CASSETSGSITEQFF,TGTGCCAGCAGTGAAACATCAGGGTCGATCACTGAGCAGTTCTTC
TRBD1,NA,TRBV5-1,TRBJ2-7,CASRPGTGTYEQYF,TGCGCCAGCAGACCCGGGACAGGGACCTACGAGCAGTACTTC
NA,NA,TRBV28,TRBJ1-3,CASSFVTAIRSGNTIYF,TGTGCCAGCAGTTTTGTCACAGCAATTCGTTCTGGAAACACCATATATTTT
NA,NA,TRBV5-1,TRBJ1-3,CASSLYTTGTPFSGNTIYF,TGCGCCAGCAGCTTGTACACCACCGGGACTCCCTTCTCTGGAAACACCATATATTTT
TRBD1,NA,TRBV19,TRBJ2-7,CASSASGTGVYEQYF,TGTGCCAGTAGTGCCTCTGGGACAGGGGTTTACGAGCAGTACTTC
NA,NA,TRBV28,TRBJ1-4,CASSRGQTTNEKLFF,TGTGCCAGCAGTCGCGGACAGACAACTAATGAAAAACTGTTTTTT
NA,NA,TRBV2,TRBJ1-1,CASSWGGNTEAFF,TGTGCCAGCAGTTGGGGGGGGAACACTGAAGCTTTCTTT
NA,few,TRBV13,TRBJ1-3,CASSPFQGVGNTIYF,TGTGCCAGCAGTCCCTTCCAAGGGGTAGGAAACACCATATATTTT
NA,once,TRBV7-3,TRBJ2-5,CASSPTAWGETQYF,TGTGCCAGCAGCCCAACCGCTTGGGGAGAGACCCAGTACTTC
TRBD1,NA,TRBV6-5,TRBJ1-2,CASHRDRGGYGYTF,TGTGCCAGCCACCGGGACAGGGGAGGCTATGGCTACACCTTC
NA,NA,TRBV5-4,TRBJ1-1,CASSLGGNTEAFF,TGTGCCAGCAGCTTGGGAGGGAACACTGAAGCTTTCTTT
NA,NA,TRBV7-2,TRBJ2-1,CASSLVSGSSYNEQFF,TGTGCCAGCAGCTTAGTTTCGGGCAGCTCCTACAATGAGCAGTTCTTC
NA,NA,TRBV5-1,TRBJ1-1,CASRSDILMNTEAFF,TGCGCCAGCCGCTCGGACATACTCATGAACACTGAAGCTTTCTTT
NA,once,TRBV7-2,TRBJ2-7,CASSLPYEQYF,TGTGCCAGCAGCCTCCCTTACGAGCAGTACTTC
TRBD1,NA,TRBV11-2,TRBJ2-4,CASSREKGQAIQYF,TGTGCCAGCAGCCGAGAAAAGGGACAGGCCATTCAGTACTTC
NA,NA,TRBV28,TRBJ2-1,CASSFVTSVQFF,TGTGCCAGCAGTTTCGTGACGTCGGTGCAGTTCTTC
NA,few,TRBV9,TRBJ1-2,CASSEGGLRDKYGYTF,TGTGCCAGCAGCGAGGGAGGTCTAAGGGATAAATATGGCTACACCTTC
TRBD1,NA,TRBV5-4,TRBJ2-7,CASSLTGGGLSYEQYF,TGTGCCAGCAGCCTTACAGGGGGCGGTCTCTCCTACGAGCAGTACTTC
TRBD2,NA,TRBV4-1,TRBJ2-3,CASSRGLALDTQYF,TGCGCCAGCAGCCGCGGACTAGCGTTAGATACGCAGTATTTT
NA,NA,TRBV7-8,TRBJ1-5,CASSQPGYGNQPQHF,TGTGCCAGCAGCCAGCCAGGGTACGGCAATCAGCCCCAGCATTTT
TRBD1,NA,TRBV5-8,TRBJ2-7,CASSQDRKGEQYF,TGTGCCAGCAGCCAGGACAGGAAAGGGGAGCAGTACTTC
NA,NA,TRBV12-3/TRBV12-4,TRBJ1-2,CASSQARGYGYTF,TGTGCCAGCAGCCAGGCCCGGGGATATGGCTACACCTTC
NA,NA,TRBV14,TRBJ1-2,CASSQVGGARGYTF,TGTGCCAGCAGCCAAGTAGGCGGGGCGAGAGGCTACACCTTC
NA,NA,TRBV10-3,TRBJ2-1,CAISRDSSYNEQFF,TGTGCCATCAGTAGGGACTCCTCCTACAATGAGCAGTTCTTC
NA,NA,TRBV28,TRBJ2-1,CASSLGTLNEQFF,TGTGCCAGCAGTTTAGGGACACTCAATGAGCAGTTCTTC
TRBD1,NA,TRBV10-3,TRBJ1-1,CAISEAPTGVTEAFF,TGTGCCATCAGTGAAGCGCCGACAGGGGTCACTGAAGCTTTCTTT
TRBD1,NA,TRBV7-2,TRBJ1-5,CASSLPPGGMSNQPQHF,TGTGCCAGCAGCTTACCCCCAGGGGGCATGAGCAATCAGCCCCAGCATTTT
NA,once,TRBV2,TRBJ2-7,CASRQLSSYEQYF,TGTGCCAGCAGACAGCTCAGCTCCTACGAGCAGTACTTC
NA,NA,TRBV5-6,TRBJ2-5,CASSLAGFQETQYF,TGTGCCAGCAGCTTAGCAGGATTCCAAGAGACCCAGTACTTC
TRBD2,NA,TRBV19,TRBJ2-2,CASSIRGSRSGELFF,TGTGCCAGTAGTATCCGCGGGAGTCGGTCCGGGGAGCTGTTTTTT
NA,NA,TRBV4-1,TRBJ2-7,CASSQASGPEGGSYEQYF,TGCGCCAGCAGCCAAGCTTCCGGACCTGAAGGAGGCTCCTACGAGCAGTACTTC
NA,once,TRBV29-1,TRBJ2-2,CSAWGLRGRNTGELFF,TGCAGCGCGTGGGGCCTCAGGGGACGTAACACCGGGGAGCTGTTTTTT
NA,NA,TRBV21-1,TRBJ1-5,CASSKEDPCGQPQHF,TGTGCCAGCAGCAAAGAGGACCCGTGCGGACAGCCCCAGCATTTT
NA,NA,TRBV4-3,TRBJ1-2,CASSQDVDRNYGYTF,TGCGCCAGCAGCCAAGACGTTGACCGTAACTATGGCTACACCTTC
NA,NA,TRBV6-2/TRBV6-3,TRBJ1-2,CAITPLGNYGYTF,TGTGCCATCACCCCTTTGGGTAACTATGGCTACACCTTC
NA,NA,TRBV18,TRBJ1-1,CASSPKTNTEAFF,TGTGCCAGCTCACCCAAGACGAACACTGAAGCTTTCTTT
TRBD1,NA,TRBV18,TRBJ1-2,CASSPQGTTGGGYTF,TGTGCCAGCTCACCACAGGGGACGACAGGGGGAGGCTACACCTTC
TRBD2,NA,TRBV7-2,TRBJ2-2,CASRFLGGRVLNTGELFF,TGTGCCAGCAGGTTCCTGGGCGGGAGGGTTCTTAACACCGGGGAGCTGTTTTTT